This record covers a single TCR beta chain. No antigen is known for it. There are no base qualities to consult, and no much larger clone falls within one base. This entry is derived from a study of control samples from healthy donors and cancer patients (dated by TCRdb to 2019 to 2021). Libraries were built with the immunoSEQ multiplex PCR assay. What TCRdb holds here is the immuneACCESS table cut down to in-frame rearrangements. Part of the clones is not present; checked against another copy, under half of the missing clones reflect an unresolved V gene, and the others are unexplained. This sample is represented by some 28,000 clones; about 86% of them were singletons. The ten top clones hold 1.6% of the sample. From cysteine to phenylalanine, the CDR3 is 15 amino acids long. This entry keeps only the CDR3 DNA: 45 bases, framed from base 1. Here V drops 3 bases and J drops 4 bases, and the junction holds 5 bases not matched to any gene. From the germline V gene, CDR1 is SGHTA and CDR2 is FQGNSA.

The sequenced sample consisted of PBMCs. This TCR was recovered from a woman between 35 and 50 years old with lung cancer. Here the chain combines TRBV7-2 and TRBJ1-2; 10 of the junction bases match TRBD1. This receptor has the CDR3 CASSLTGGAGYGYTF. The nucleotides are TGTGCCAGCAGCTTGACAGGGGGCGCCGGCTATGGCTACACCTTC.